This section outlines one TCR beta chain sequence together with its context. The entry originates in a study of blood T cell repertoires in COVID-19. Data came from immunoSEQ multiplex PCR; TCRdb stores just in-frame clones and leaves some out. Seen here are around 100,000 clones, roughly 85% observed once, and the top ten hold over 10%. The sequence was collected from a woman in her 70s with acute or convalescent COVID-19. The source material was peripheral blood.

The CDR3 here is CASSSAVAGHNTGELFF. The CDR3 DNA follows: TGTGCCAGCAGCTCTGCGGTGGCAGGGCACAACACCGGGGAGCTGTTTTTT. The chain has TRBV7-6 and TRBJ2-2, with a possible D match to TRBD1 (5 bases). This CDR3 comprises 17 residues. Germline CDR1 SGHVS, CDR2 FNYEAQ. V was cut by 4 bases and J by 2 bases, with 17 bases left in between.